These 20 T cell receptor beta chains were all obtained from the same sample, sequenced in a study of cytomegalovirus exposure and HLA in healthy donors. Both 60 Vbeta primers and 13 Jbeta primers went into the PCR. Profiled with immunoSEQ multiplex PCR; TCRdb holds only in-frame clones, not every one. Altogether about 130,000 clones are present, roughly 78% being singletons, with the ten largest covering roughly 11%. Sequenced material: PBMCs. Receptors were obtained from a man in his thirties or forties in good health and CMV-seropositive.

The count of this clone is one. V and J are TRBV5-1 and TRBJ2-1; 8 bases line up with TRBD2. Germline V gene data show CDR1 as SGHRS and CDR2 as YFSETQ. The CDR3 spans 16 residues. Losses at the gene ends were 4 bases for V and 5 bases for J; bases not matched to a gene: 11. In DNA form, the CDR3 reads TGCGCCAGCAGCGGGGGGGGGACTAGGCTGAACAATGAGCAGTTCTTC. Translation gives CASSGGGTRLNNEQFF.

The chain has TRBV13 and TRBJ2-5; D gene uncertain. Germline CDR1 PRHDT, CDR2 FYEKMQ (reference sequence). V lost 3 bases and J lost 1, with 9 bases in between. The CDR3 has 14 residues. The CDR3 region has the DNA TGTGCCAGCAGCTTTCTCCTACGCCAAGAGACCCAGTACTTC. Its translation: CASSFLLRQETQYF.

This CDR3 is CASSLATAAVQETQYF. The CDR3 region has the DNA TGTGCCAGCAGCTTAGCGACGGCTGCGGTCCAAGAGACCCAGTACTTC. V is TRBV7-2 and J is TRBJ2-5, with D unresolved. This CDR3 region has 16 residues. With 0 bases removed from V and 1 base from J, the gap between germline ends came to 12 bases. The germline CDR1 and CDR2 sequences are SGHTA and FQGNSA.

The CDR3 bases are TGCGCCAGCAGCCAAGCCGGGAACCAAGAGACCCAGTACTTC. Translation gives CASSQAGNQETQYF. V is TRBV4-3 and J is TRBJ2-5; tentatively, D is TRBD2 (5 bases). The V end lost 1 base, the J end lost 0 bases, and 6 bases lay between the germline ends. Germline-derived CDR1 and CDR2 are LGHNA and YSLEER. The CDR3 runs 14 residues.

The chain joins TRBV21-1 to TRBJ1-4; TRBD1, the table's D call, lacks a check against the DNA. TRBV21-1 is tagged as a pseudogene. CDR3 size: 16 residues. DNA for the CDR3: TGTGCCAGCAGCAAACAGGGGTCCTCAACTAATGAAAAACTGTTTTTT. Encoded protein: CASSKQGSSTNEKLFF.

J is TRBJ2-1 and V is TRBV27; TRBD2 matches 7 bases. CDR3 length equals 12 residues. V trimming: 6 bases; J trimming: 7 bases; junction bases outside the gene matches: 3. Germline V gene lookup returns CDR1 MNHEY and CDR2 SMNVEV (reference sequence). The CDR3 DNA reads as TGTGCCAGCAGCCGCGGGGGTAATGAGCAGTTCTTC. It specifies CASSRGGNEQFF.

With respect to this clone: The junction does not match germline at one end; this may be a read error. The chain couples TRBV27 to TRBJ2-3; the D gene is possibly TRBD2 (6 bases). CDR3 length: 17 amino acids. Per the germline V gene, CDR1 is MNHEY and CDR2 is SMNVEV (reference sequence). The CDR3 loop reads CASSPRGLPWSRDTQYF. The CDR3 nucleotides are TGTGCCAGCAGCCCGAGAGGACTACCATGGAGCAGAGATACGCAGTATTTT.

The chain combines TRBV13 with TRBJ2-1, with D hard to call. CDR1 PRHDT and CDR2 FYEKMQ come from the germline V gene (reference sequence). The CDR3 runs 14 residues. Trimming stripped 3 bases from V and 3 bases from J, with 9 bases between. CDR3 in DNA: TGTGCCAGCAGCTTGATCGCGTTCTACAATGAGCAGTTCTTC. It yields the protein CASSLIAFYNEQFF.

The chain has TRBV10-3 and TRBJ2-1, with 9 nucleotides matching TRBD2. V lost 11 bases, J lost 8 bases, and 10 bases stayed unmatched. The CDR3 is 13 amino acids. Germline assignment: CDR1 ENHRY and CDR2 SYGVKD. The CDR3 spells CAYGGLADDEQFF. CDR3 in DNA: TGTGCCTACGGGGGACTAGCAGACGATGAGCAGTTCTTC.

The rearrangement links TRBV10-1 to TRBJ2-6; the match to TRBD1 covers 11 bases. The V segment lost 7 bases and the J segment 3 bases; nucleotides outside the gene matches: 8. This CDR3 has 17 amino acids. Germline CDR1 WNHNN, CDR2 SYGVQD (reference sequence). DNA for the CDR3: TGCGCCAGCACCTCGGACAGGGGGCGGAGTGGGGCCAACGTCCTGACTTTC. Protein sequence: CASTSDRGRSGANVLTF.

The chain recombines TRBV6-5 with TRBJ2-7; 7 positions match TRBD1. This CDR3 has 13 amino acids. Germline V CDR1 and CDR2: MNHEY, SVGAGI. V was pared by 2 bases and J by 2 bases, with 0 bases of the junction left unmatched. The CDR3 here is CASSYDRAYEQYF. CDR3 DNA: TGTGCCAGCAGTTACGACAGGGCCTACGAGCAGTACTTC.

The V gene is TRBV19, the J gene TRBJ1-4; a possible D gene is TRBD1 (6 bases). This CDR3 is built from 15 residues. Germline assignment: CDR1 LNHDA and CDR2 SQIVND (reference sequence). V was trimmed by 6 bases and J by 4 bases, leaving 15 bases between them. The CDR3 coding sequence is TGTGCCAGTAGGGAAAGGGGGAATTATAATGAAAAACTGTTTTTT. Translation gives CASRERGNYNEKLFF.

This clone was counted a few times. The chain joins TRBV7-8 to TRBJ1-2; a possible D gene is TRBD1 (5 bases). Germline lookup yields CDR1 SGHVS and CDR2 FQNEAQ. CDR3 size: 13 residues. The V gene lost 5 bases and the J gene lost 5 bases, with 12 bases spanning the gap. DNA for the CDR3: TGTGCCAGCAGCCCCGAGGGGAGGTATGGCTACACCTTC. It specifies CASSPEGRYGYTF. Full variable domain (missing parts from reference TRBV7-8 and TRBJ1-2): GAGVSQSPRYKVAKRGQDVALRCDPISGHVSLFWYQQALGQGPEFLTYFQNEAQLDKSGLPSDRFFAERPEGSVSTLKIQRTQQEDSAVYLCASSPEGRYGYTFGSGTRLTVV.

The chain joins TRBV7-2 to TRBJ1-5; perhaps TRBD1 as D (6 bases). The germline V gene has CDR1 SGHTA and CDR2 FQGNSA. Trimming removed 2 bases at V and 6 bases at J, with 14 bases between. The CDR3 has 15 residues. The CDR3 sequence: CASSLYRGSGQPQHF. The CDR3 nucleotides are TGTGCCAGCAGCTTATATAGGGGGTCGGGTCAGCCCCAGCATTTT.

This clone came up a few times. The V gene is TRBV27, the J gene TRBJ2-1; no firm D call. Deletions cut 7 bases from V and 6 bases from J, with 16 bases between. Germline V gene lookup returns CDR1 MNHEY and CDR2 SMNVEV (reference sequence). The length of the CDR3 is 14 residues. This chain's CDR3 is CASIGGTDANEQFF. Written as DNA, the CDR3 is TGTGCCAGCATCGGCGGAACCGACGCCAATGAGCAGTTCTTC.

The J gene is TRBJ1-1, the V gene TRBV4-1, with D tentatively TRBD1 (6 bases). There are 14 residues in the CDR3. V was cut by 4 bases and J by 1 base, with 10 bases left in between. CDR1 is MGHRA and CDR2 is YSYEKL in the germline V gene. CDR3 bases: TGCGCCAGCAGCCTCCTGGGGGCGAACACTGAAGCTTTCTTT. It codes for CASSLLGANTEAFF.

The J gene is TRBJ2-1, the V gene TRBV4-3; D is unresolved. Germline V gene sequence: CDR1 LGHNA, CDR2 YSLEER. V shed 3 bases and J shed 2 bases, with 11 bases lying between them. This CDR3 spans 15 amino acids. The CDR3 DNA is TGCGCCAGCAGCCAGGTACGGGTCACCTACAATGAGCAGTTCTTC. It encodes CASSQVRVTYNEQFF.

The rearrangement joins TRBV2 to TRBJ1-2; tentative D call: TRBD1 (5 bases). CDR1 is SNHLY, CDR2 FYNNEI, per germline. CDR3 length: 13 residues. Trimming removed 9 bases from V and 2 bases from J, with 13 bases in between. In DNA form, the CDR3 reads TGTGCCAGTCTGGGGCAGGCGAACTATGGCTACACCTTC. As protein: CASLGQANYGYTF.

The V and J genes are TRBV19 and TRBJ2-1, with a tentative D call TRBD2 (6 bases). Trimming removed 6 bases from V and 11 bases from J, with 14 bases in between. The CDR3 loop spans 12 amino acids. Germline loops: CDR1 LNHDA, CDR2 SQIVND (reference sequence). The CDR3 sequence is CASSREPRKQFF. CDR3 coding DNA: TGTGCCAGTAGCCGGGAGCCTCGGAAGCAGTTCTTC. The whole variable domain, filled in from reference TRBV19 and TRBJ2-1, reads DGGITQSPKYLFRKEGQNVTLSCEQNLNHDAMYWYRQDPGQGLRLIYYSQIVNDFQKGDIAEGYSVSREKKESFPLTVTSAQKNPTAFYLCASSREPRKQFFGPGTRLTVL.

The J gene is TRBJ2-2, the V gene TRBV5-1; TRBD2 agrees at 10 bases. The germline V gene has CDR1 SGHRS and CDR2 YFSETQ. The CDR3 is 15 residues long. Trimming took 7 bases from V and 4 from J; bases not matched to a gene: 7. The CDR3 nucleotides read TGCGCCAGCTTCCCTTTAGCGGGAGGCACCGGGGAGCTGTTTTTT. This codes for CASFPLAGGTGELFF.